The 21 T cell receptor beta chains below come from one sample, sequenced in a study of identical twins. TCRdb re-derived calls from the 5' RACE reads in MiXCR, one entry per CDR3 protein. Of some 900,000 distinct CDR3 sequences listed, roughly an eighth were seen once; the top ten hold about 1.5%. The same data also went into a second study, on yellow fever vaccine responses in identical twins.

The sequencing input was PBMCs. Source of these receptors: a woman aged 18-29 years in good health.

This chain joins TRBV29-1 and TRBJ1-2; 7 nucleotides match TRBD1. The J segment lost 10 bases and the V segment lost 2 bases, leaving 4 bases of the junction unmatched. The CDR3 totals 11 residues. Germline CDR1 is SQVTM and CDR2 is ANQGSEA. The CDR3 nucleotides are TGCAGCGTTGAAAGACAGGGTCCCTACACCTTC. Protein product: CSVERQGPYTF. The entire variable domain, with the rest obtained from reference TRBV29-1 and TRBJ1-2, is as follows: SAVISQKPSRDICQRGTSLTIQCQVDSQVTMMFWYRQQPGQSLTLIATANQGSEATYESGFVIDKFPISRPNLTFSTLTVSNMSPEDSSIYLCSVERQGPYTFGSGTRLTVV.

This clonotype was counted many times. V usage is TRBV6-5 and J usage is TRBJ2-3, with D possibly being TRBD2 (5 bases). Trimming stripped 0 bases from V and 1 base from J, with 11 bases between. This CDR3 comprises 16 residues. Germline V gene data show CDR1 as MNHEY and CDR2 as SVGAGI. The CDR3 nucleotides read TGTGCCAGCAGTTACTCGGGTCTCGGGGGCACAGATACGCAGTATTTT. Its translation is CASSYSGLGGTDTQYF.

The sample holds a few counts of this clonotype. The chain combines TRBV4-1 with TRBJ2-1; 7 bases agree with TRBD2. Trimming took 1 base from V and 10 from J; bases not matched to a gene: 4. Germline CDR1 MGHRA, CDR2 YSYEKL. The CDR3 length is 13 residues. CDR3 DNA sequence: TGCGCCAGCAGCCAAGGAGGGACTACCGAGCAGTTCTTC. Amino acids: CASSQGGTTEQFF.

Only a few counts were recorded for this clonotype. The chain carries TRBV2 and TRBJ2-3; D is ambiguous. Germline loops: CDR1 SNHLY, CDR2 FYNNEI. The CDR3 consists of 13 residues. The ends were cut back, 0 bases at V and 3 bases at J, with 4 bases in the middle. Here the CDR3 DNA reads TGTGCCAGCAGTGAAGCGGTAACAGATACGCAGTATTTT. Protein product: CASSEAVTDTQYF.

This clonotype was seen a few times. The chain recombines TRBV5-1 with TRBJ1-6; D is uncertain. The length of the CDR3 is 12 residues. Germline-derived CDR1 and CDR2 are SGHRS and YFSETQ. V lost 6 bases and J 4 bases, leaving 5 bases between the germline ends. CDR3 loop: CASNDYNSPLHF. The DNA for the CDR3 is TGCGCCAGCAACGATTATAATTCACCCCTCCACTTT.

This clonotype was seen a handful of times. The chain links TRBV3-1 to TRBJ2-3, with D tentatively TRBD2 (5 bases). The CDR3 extends over 15 amino acids. Trimming pared 0 bases from V and 1 base from J, leaving 8 bases between. Germline V gene sequence: CDR1 LGHDT, CDR2 YNNKEL (reference sequence). CDR3 region: CASSQDEGGTDTQYF. The CDR3 DNA follows: TGTGCCAGCAGCCAAGACGAGGGAGGCACAGATACGCAGTATTTT.

This clonotype has a handful of counts. The rearrangement uses TRBV10-1 and TRBJ2-4; D unresolved. Per the germline V gene, CDR1 is WNHNN and CDR2 is SYGVQD (reference sequence). CDR3 length: 15 residues. V lost 3 bases and J 1 base, leaving 10 bases between the germline ends. In DNA, the CDR3 is TGCGCCAGCAGTGATAAAGGAGTGGCCAAAAACATTCAGTACTTC. Its protein product is CASSDKGVAKNIQYF.

This rearrangement joins TRBV12-3 or TRBV12-4 to TRBJ2-3; D unresolved. V lost 5 bases and J lost 6, with 15 bases in between. This CDR3 is built from 14 residues. CDR3 in amino acids: CASSPPGPRDTQYF. The CDR3 nucleotides read TGTGCCAGCAGTCCCCCTGGTCCCCGGGATACGCAGTATTTT.

This clonotype was found a few times. V and J are TRBV20-1 and TRBJ2-1, with D maybe TRBD2 (6 bases). Germline V gives CDR1 DFQATT, CDR2 SNEGSKA (reference sequence). Trimming removed 4 bases at V and 5 bases at J, with 9 bases between. The CDR3 is made up of 12 amino acids. The DNA of the CDR3 is TGCAGTGCTACTGGGGGGAACAATGAGCAGTTCTTC. Protein: CSATGGNNEQFF.

The chain carries TRBV20-1 and TRBJ1-4, with D maybe TRBD1 (5 bases). CDR3 size: 16 residues. Germline assignment: CDR1 DFQATT and CDR2 SNEGSKA (reference sequence). Trimming stripped 0 bases from V and 8 bases from J, with 19 bases between. The CDR3 loop is CSAREITGTGGEKLFF. The CDR3 DNA sequence: TGCAGTGCTAGAGAAATTACCGGGACCGGAGGCGAAAAACTGTTTTTT.

This clonotype was detected only a few times. The chain recombines TRBV4-2 with TRBJ1-5, with 7 nucleotides matching TRBD1. CDR3 length: 16 amino acids. V shed 0 bases, J shed 2 bases, and the junction held 4 bases outside the gene matches. Germline loops: CDR1 LGHNA, CDR2 YNFKEQ. The CDR3 DNA is TGTGCCAGCAGCCAAGAGGCAGGGACAGGCAATCAGCCCCAGCATTTT. It encodes CASSQEAGTGNQPQHF.

This clonotype was detected many times. V and J are TRBV18 and TRBJ2-5; D gene ambiguous. This CDR3 is 12 amino acids long. Germline values: CDR1 KGHSH, CDR2 LQKENI. Trimming cost V 2 bases and J 3 bases, with 4 bases left between them. The CDR3 nucleotides are TGTGCCAGCTCACCAAATAAAGAGACCCAGTACTTC. Its protein is CASSPNKETQYF.

This clonotype was observed a few times. The chain couples TRBV12-3 or TRBV12-4 to TRBJ1-1; TRBD1 aligns across 8 bases. V lost 6 bases and J lost 3; bases outside the gene matches: 3. This CDR3 is 13 amino acids long. The CDR3: CASRDRVDTEAFF. The CDR3 DNA follows: TGTGCCAGCAGGGACAGGGTCGACACTGAAGCTTTCTTT.

This rearrangement joins TRBV2 to TRBJ1-5, with 12 bases matching TRBD1. This CDR3 is built from 16 residues. The V gene end was trimmed by 8 bases and the J gene end by 6 bases; junction bases not matched to a gene: 11. CDR1 is SNHLY and CDR2 is FYNNEI in the germline V gene. CDR3 DNA: TGTGCCAGCGGGCCTCCGGGACAGGGGGCGACTCAGCCCCAGCATTTT. This encodes CASGPPGQGATQPQHF.

This clonotype was observed a handful of times. The V and J genes are TRBV20-1 and TRBJ1-5; D perhaps matches TRBD1 (6 bases). The CDR3 contains 15 residues. The germline V gene has CDR1 DFQATT and CDR2 SNEGSKA (reference sequence). The V end was cut by 5 bases, the J end by 3 bases, with 17 bases between. CDR3 coding DNA: TGCAGTGCTCCCCGACGCGGACAGATCAATCAGCCCCAGCATTTT. Its translation is CSAPRRGQINQPQHF.

This clonotype was picked up many times. V is TRBV29-1 and J is TRBJ2-7; maybe TRBD1 (6 bases). Germline V lookup: CDR1 SQVTM, CDR2 ANQGSEA. The CDR3 covers 13 residues. The V end was cut by 6 bases, the J end by 5 bases, with 17 bases between. The CDR3 DNA reads as TGCAGCGTCTCTGGGGGCCCAGGAAACGAGCAGTACTTC. Protein sequence: CSVSGGPGNEQYF.

This CDR3 reads CASSSTGSYGYTF. The DNA for the CDR3 is TGTGCCAGCAGTTCGACAGGGTCCTATGGCTACACCTTC. V and J are TRBV28 and TRBJ1-2; 7 bases map to TRBD1. V was clipped by 4 bases and J by 4 bases; unmatched bases: 3. Looked up from germline, CDR1 is MDHEN and CDR2 is SYDVKM. The CDR3 has 13 amino acids.

The chain recombines TRBV11-2 with TRBJ2-1, with 9 bases lining up with TRBD2. CDR3 length equals 16 residues. From germline, CDR1 is SGHAT and CDR2 FQNNGV. V lost 1 base to trimming and J lost 7 bases; unmatched junction nucleotides: 8. Here the CDR3 DNA reads TGTGCCAGCAGCTTAGCTCCTAGCGGGGTTTCAAATGAGCAGTTCTTC. Translating gives CASSLAPSGVSNEQFF.

This clonotype was recorded once. The rearrangement joins TRBV19 to TRBJ1-6; D possibly corresponds to TRBD1 (5 bases). The V and J ends lost 8 bases and 9 bases respectively, with 17 bases between them. Germline V gene sequence: CDR1 LNHDA, CDR2 SQIVND (reference sequence). The CDR3 runs to 14 residues. CDR3 amino acids: CASHRDRQSSPLHF. The CDR3 DNA reads as TGTGCCAGTCACCGGGATCGACAGAGTTCACCCCTCCACTTT.

The chain couples TRBV18 to TRBJ2-5; D gene uncertain. CDR3 length: 14 residues. Germline values: CDR1 KGHSH, CDR2 LQKENI. Trimming removed 6 bases at V and 0 bases at J, with 11 bases between. DNA for the CDR3: TGTGCCAGCTCGCCGGACGGGCACCAAGAGACCCAGTACTTC. Translated: CASSPDGHQETQYF.

This clonotype was counted a few times. The chain recombines TRBV5-1 with TRBJ1-1, with 7 nucleotides matching TRBD1. Germline CDR1 SGHRS, CDR2 YFSETQ. This CDR3 is built from 14 residues. Trimming cost V 4 bases and J 7 bases; bases outside gene matches: 10. The CDR3 region has the DNA TGCGCCAGCAGCCGACAGGGTGAGGGCCTTGAAGCTTTCTTT. This encodes CASSRQGEGLEAFF. Based on the CDR3 plus reference TRBV5-1 and TRBJ1-1, the full variable domain is KAGVTQTPRYLIKTRGQQVTLSCSPISGHRSVSWYQQTPGQGLQFLFEYFSETQRNKGNFPGRFSGRQFSNSRSEMNVSTLELGDSALYLCASSRQGEGLEAFFGQGTRLTVV.